Described below is a single TCR beta chain sequence and its context. This clone has at least ten counts. Its antigen is unknown. Base qualities are missing; no much larger clone stands one base away. This specimen belongs to a study of a mutant IDH1 vaccine in newly diagnosed glioma (dated by TCRdb to the early 2020s). For the study in its entirety: Vaccination started 4-6 weeks after radiotherapy alone, or was given together with temozolomide cycles in the groups whose treatment included chemotherapy. Longitudinal TCRB deep sequencing was performed for roughly 24 treated patients wherever samples were available for exploratory analyses. Of the roughly 34 treated patients, approximately 62% were male and approximately 40% were female, and the mean age was about 40 years. Peripheral blood was drawn at six visits: V03 (baseline), V05, V07, V10, V12 and V13. The week-35 safety follow-up was designated visit V12, and the week-47 end of study was designated visit V13. Prior to enrollment, standard therapy consisting of radiotherapy alone, temozolomide alone, or radiochemotherapy with temozolomide had been administered to patients, with the combination being received by most patients. What the authors observed across the whole study: Availability determined which PBMC samples were chosen for TCRB deep sequencing. The authors noted that analyses of patient blood samples could not be reproduced because of sample limitations. Across multiple MHC alleles, vaccine-induced immune responses were seen in around 93% of patients. No apparent relationship was observed between pseudoprogression and alterations in the top peripheral T cell clonotypes detected by TCRB sequencing.

Trimmed from V: 3 bases; trimmed from J: 4 bases; junction bases lacking a gene match: 5. CDR1 and CDR2 were assigned from the germline V gene as SGDLS and YYNGEE. The CDR3 holds 14 amino acids from the cysteine to the phenylalanine. The sequence is cut down to CDR3 DNA, 42 bases in frame from base 1. To prepare the library, the immunoSEQ multiplex PCR assay was applied. Rearranged TCR beta chain sequences were amplified with the hsTCRB Kit following the manufacturer's protocol. An Illumina MiSeq was used to sequence the TCRB libraries. The paper's processing steps were these. The proprietary platform of the kit vendor was used for demultiplexing, trimming and gene mapping. TCRdb mirrors the immuneACCESS table, restricted to in-frame sequences. Some clones are absent from its copies; in checked studies, under half trace to an unresolved V gene, and the reason for the others is unknown. D and trimming come from the DNA, and the V and J calls and clone size come from that table. A total of about 64,000 clones appear in this sample, roughly 71% of them only once. Of the sample, roughly 4.7% is held by the ten largest clones.

The time point label for this specimen denotes: week 35, safety follow-up. Every vaccine dose consisted of 300 ug of a 20-mer mutant IDH1 peptide in Montanide, administered subcutaneously together with topical imiquimod. Patients received eight vaccinations in weeks 1, 3, 5, 7, 11, 15, 19 and 23, corresponding to visits V03 through V10. The donors had newly diagnosed IDH1-mutant astrocytomas of WHO grade 3 or 4 that showed loss of nuclear ATRX. The samples were drawn from NOA16, a multicentre, single-arm, open-label phase I trial in Germany that tested a mutant IDH1 peptide vaccine in humans for the first time. The DNeasy Blood and Tissue Kit was used to extract genomic DNA from EDTA blood for TCRB sequencing.

The TCR originated in a man aged 45-60 years with glioma. The rearrangement joined TRBV9 to TRBJ1-1, and TRBD1 aligns with 8 junction nucleotides. This material consisted of PBMCs, taken from a glioma patient whose treatment included an IDH1 peptide vaccine. The CDR3 corresponds to CASSASTGGTEAFF. Read as DNA, the sequence is TGTGCCAGCAGCGCATCAACAGGGGGCACTGAAGCTTTCTTT.